Sequencing of this TCR beta chain was carried out in a study of blood T cell repertoires in COVID-19. Study overall: Donors in the United States, Italy and Spain gave samples during acute or convalescent COVID-19. Sample material is recorded as cDNA or gDNA derived from T cells, B-cell-depleted T cells, or PBMCs.

The CDR3 sequence is 15 residues long. Deletions cut 5 bases from V and 1 base from J, with 15 bases between. Germline V gene data show CDR1 as MNHEY and CDR2 as SMNVEV (reference sequence). Original handling: From reference gene primer amplification, estimates of nucleated cell counts were derived. TCRdb keeps only in-frame clones here, not all; method: immunoSEQ multiplex PCR. The DNA was the basis for D and trimming; V, J and clone size are from that table. The profile shows approximately 190,000 clones, about 80% of them singletons. The sequence derives from a man aged 25-45 years with active or convalescent COVID-19. The sample consisted of peripheral blood. The chain has TRBV27 and TRBJ2-7; D ambiguous. In nucleotides, the CDR3 is TGTGCCAGCAGTCCCGGGTCCACCGCTTCCTACGAGCAGTACTTC. It encodes CASSPGSTASYEQYF.